Shown below are 13 T cell receptor beta chains from a single sample sequenced in a study of control samples from healthy donors and cancer patients. Assay used: immunoSEQ multiplex PCR; TCRdb lists only in-frame clones, some missing. The sample consists of 150,000 to 160,000 clones, 85% to 95% of them appearing once. Sample: blood. These receptors were taken from a man in his forties in good health.

The gene calls are TRBV5-4 and TRBJ2-2; no firm D call. Germline CDR1 and CDR2: SGHNT and YYREEE (reference sequence). Trimming stripped 4 bases from V and 1 base from J, with 8 bases between. The CDR3 covers 14 residues. CDR3 in amino acids: CASSPTRNTGELFF. CDR3 DNA sequence: TGTGCCAGCAGCCCTACAAGGAACACCGGGGAGCTGTTTTTT. The complete variable domain, with remaining parts taken from reference TRBV5-4 and TRBJ2-2, reads ETGVTQSPTHLIKTRGQQVTLRCSSQSGHNTVSWYQQALGQGPQFIFQYYREEENGRGNFPPRFSGLQFPNYSSELNVNALELDDSALYLCASSPTRNTGELFFGEGSRLTVL.

The chain uses TRBV28 and TRBJ2-3, with 7 bases that match TRBD1. CDR3 length: 16 residues. CDR1 and CDR2 (germline): MDHEN, SYDVKM. The ends lost 5 bases at V and 2 bases at J; junction bases unmatched: 10. CDR3 nucleotide sequence: TGTGCCAGCAGTCTCGACAGGGTATCCCCCACAGATACGCAGTATTTT. Translation: CASSLDRVSPTDTQYF.

The sample holds one count of this clone. V gene TRBV5-1 combines with J gene TRBJ1-4; D ambiguous. The germline V gene encodes CDR1 SGHRS and CDR2 YFSETQ. V was clipped by 2 bases and J by 8 bases, with 16 bases between them. The CDR3 has 15 residues. The CDR3 region is CASSFRDGPGEKLFF. The CDR3 DNA sequence: TGCGCCAGCAGCTTCCGCGACGGCCCTGGGGAAAAACTGTTTTTT. Based on the CDR3 plus reference TRBV5-1 and TRBJ1-4, the full variable domain is KAGVTQTPRYLIKTRGQQVTLSCSPISGHRSVSWYQQTPGQGLQFLFEYFSETQRNKGNFPGRFSGRQFSNSRSEMNVSTLELGDSALYLCASSFRDGPGEKLFFGSGTQLSVL.

The chain combines TRBV19 with TRBJ1-4; TRBD1 might be the D (5 bases). CDR1 LNHDA and CDR2 SQIVND come from the germline V gene (reference sequence). Deletions cut 2 bases from V and 3 bases from J, with 10 bases between. The CDR3 has 15 amino acids. The CDR3 here is CASSIKTASNEKLFF. CDR3 DNA: TGTGCCAGTAGTATAAAGACAGCATCTAATGAAAAACTGTTTTTT.

This chain uses TRBV19 with TRBJ1-2; tentatively, D is TRBD1 (5 bases). The germline gives CDR1 LNHDA, CDR2 SQIVND (reference sequence). The CDR3 has 14 amino acids. Trimming shortened V by 6 bases and J by 3 bases, and 14 bases separated the two germline ends. The CDR3 bases are TGTGCCAGTAGCCCGGGGCGCCGAGACTATGGCTACACCTTC. Translated: CASSPGRRDYGYTF.

V usage is TRBV5-1 and J usage is TRBJ1-6, with 9 nucleotides matching TRBD1. The CDR3 has 14 amino acids. Germline V gene lookup returns CDR1 SGHRS and CDR2 YFSETQ. The V gene end was trimmed by 4 bases and the J gene end by 10 bases; junction bases not matched to a gene: 6. The CDR3 region has the DNA TGCGCCAGCAGCCTGGGACAGGGCCCCTCACCCCTCCACTTT. Its protein is CASSLGQGPSPLHF.

The gene calls are TRBV19 and TRBJ1-2; no firm D call. Trimming took 9 bases from V and 6 from J, leaving 17 bases between them. The CDR3 covers 13 residues. CDR1 and CDR2 from the germline V gene are LNHDA and SQIVND (reference sequence). CDR3 amino acids: CASATGINNGYTF. CDR3 sequence (DNA): TGTGCCAGCGCCACCGGGATAAACAATGGCTACACCTTC.

The V and J genes are TRBV10-3 and TRBJ1-2, with D perhaps TRBD1 (5 bases). The CDR3 extends over 13 amino acids. V dropped 6 bases and J dropped 2 bases, with 10 bases sitting between them. Germline V gene sequence: CDR1 ENHRY, CDR2 SYGVKD. Here the CDR3 DNA reads TGTGCCATCAGGCCCGGGACCAACTATGGCTACACCTTC. Translating gives CAIRPGTNYGYTF.

A single count supports this clone. V usage is TRBV2 and J usage is TRBJ1-5; D call uncertain. Deletions cut 8 bases from V and 2 bases from J, with 10 bases between. Germline V CDR1 and CDR2: SNHLY, FYNNEI. The CDR3 runs 13 residues. The CDR3 DNA reads TGTGCCAGCGCCGGGGAGGGCAATCAGCCCCAGCATTTT. Encoded protein: CASAGEGNQPQHF.

CDR3 DNA: TGCGCCAGCAGCCAAGATGACAGGGCGGGCACCGGGGAGCTGTTTTTT. Amino acids: CASSQDDRAGTGELFF. The rearrangement uses TRBV4-3 and TRBJ2-2; 7 bases match TRBD1. The CDR3 extends over 16 amino acids. With 0 bases clipped from V and 4 bases from J, the junction kept 5 bases outside the gene matches. Germline V gene lookup returns CDR1 LGHNA and CDR2 YSLEER.

This chain uses TRBV5-5 with TRBJ2-3; a weak D match, TRBD2 (6 bases). The CDR3 runs 14 residues. V was clipped by 1 base and J by 6 bases, with 12 bases between them. The V gene's germline CDR1 is SGHKS and CDR2 YYEKEE (reference sequence). The CDR3 spells CASSLRGGTDTQYF. The CDR3 coding sequence is TGTGCCAGCAGCTTGCGAGGAGGGACCGATACGCAGTATTTT.

The chain combines TRBV5-8 with TRBJ2-1; D remains unclear. The V gene's germline CDR1 is SGHTS and CDR2 YDEGEE. With 4 bases removed from V and 2 bases from J, the gap between germline ends came to 10 bases. The CDR3 loop spans 14 amino acids. CDR3 region: CASSPGRPYNEQFF. The CDR3 region has the DNA TGTGCCAGCAGCCCAGGACGGCCCTACAATGAGCAGTTCTTC.

CDR3 in amino acids: CASATSTGKYEQYF. The CDR3 bases are TGTGCCAGCGCCACGTCGACAGGGAAGTACGAGCAGTACTTC. The chain combines TRBV3-1 (or the pseudogene TRBV3-2) with TRBJ2-7, with 7 bases lining up with TRBD1. The CDR3 totals 14 residues. CDR1 is LGHDT, CDR2 YNNKEL, per germline (reference sequence). V was pared by 8 bases and J by 4 bases, with 11 bases of the junction left unmatched.